This is a list of T cell receptor beta chains from one sample in a study of T cell clonotyping in hematopoietic cell transplantation. Sequenced by immunoSEQ multiplex PCR; TCRdb stores in-frame clones only, minus some. The sample yields nearly 5,500 clones, roughly 74% seen once. Sequenced here: peripheral blood mononuclear cells, sampled 30 days after allogeneic stem cell transplant. All receptors derive from a male patient aged 55 to 69 who had an allogeneic stem cell transplant from an unrelated donor, so the T cells may come from the graft donor. Some clones in this sample may be carry-over from other donors' samples. Each CDR3 is given with its conserved first and last residue.

v_call	cdr3_aa
TRBV15	CATSREETAEAFF
TRBV11-2	CASSLGAGGKETQYF
TRBV5-6	CASSLPSRGTEAFF
TRBV4-1	CASSQAGTGRTEAFF
TRBV25-1	CASSDGTGGERTDTQYF
TRBV19	CASSIRQNDSPLHF
TRBV5-1	CASSLEGINGEQYF
TRBV18	CASSLYDEQFF
TRBV5-1	CASSLGTGTGITYEQYF
TRBV4-1	CASSQDSWLAGALSYEQYF
TRBV11-2	CASSLERVETQYF
TRBV6-1	CASSPTSGPIYEQYF
TRBV5-1	CASRITTGGSSPLHF
TRBV7-7	CASSLEGGSTGELFF
TRBV10-2	CASSDNKGTANYGYTF
TRBV15	CATSRDLGSGYTF
TRBV27	CASRTTQQGAGTGELFF